The 21 T cell receptor beta chains below all came from one sample that was sequenced in a study of CD8+ T cells in alopecia areata. cDNA prepared by RNA extraction and subsequent reverse transcription served as the template for sequencing. Clones were sequenced by immunoSEQ multiplex PCR, and TCRdb holds only the in-frame ones, with some missing. This sample has around 110,000 clones, with about 60% found just once. Treatment noted: oral pan-JAK inhibitor, 5-10 mg twice daily. The input for sequencing was CD8+ T cells sorted from blood, taken at week 24, from a patient treated with tofacitinib. Source of these receptors: a human donor with alopecia areata.

In nucleotides, the CDR3 is TGCGCCAGCAGCCGCCTCTCGGCCCCTGCTAATGAAAAACTGTTTTTT. Translated, it gives CASSRLSAPANEKLFF. The V and J genes are TRBV4-3 and TRBJ1-4; the D is unclear. CDR3 length: 16 amino acids. The V and J ends lost 4 bases and 3 bases respectively, with 15 bases between them. Germline V gene lookup returns CDR1 LGHNA and CDR2 YSLEER.

A few counts support this clone. V is TRBV7-9 and J is TRBJ2-7, with D unclear. The CDR3 runs to 12 residues. Between the trimmed V and J ends, which lost 8 bases and 3 bases, there was a span of 11 bases. Germline V gives CDR1 SEHNR, CDR2 FQNEAQ (reference sequence). CDR3 sequence (DNA): TGTGCCAGCTCTGTCCCCAACTACGAGCAGTACTTC. Its translation is CASSVPNYEQYF. Full variable domain (missing parts from reference TRBV7-9 and TRBJ2-7): DTGVSQNPRHKITKRGQNVTFRCDPISEHNRLYWYRQTLGQGPEFLTYFQNEAQLEKSRLLSDRFSAERPKGSFSTLEIQRTEQGDSAMYLCASSVPNYEQYFGPGTRLTVT.

The chain combines TRBV27 with TRBJ1-4; a possible D gene is TRBD1 (6 bases). With 0 bases removed from V and 9 bases from J, the gap between germline ends came to 8 bases. The CDR3 extends over 13 amino acids. The germline V gene encodes CDR1 MNHEY and CDR2 SMNVEV (reference sequence). CDR3 amino acids: CASSLSRGKKLFF. CDR3 DNA sequence: TGTGCCAGCAGTTTATCAAGGGGGAAAAAACTGTTTTTT.

V usage is TRBV11-2 and J usage is TRBJ2-1; 7 nucleotides align to TRBD1. The CDR3 loop spans 13 amino acids. With 9 bases clipped from V and 9 bases from J, the junction kept 11 bases outside the gene matches. The germline V gene encodes CDR1 SGHAT and CDR2 FQNNGV. CDR3 region: CASSYRQGGEQFF. The CDR3 nucleotides read TGTGCCAGTAGTTACAGACAGGGCGGTGAGCAGTTCTTC.

The chain couples TRBV27 to TRBJ1-2; D gene ambiguous. V lost 5 bases and J 8 bases, leaving 18 bases between the germline ends. The CDR3 is 14 amino acids. Germline V gene lookup returns CDR1 MNHEY and CDR2 SMNVEV (reference sequence). The CDR3 reads CASSPRAGGKGYTF. For the CDR3, the DNA is TGTGCCAGCAGTCCCCGGGCAGGCGGTAAGGGCTACACCTTC.

Notes on this clone: This same CDR3 is encoded by further DNA sequences in the sample. V usage is TRBV29-1 and J usage is TRBJ1-1; D unresolved. Germline V gives CDR1 SQVTM, CDR2 ANQGSEA. CDR3 length: 11 residues. Trimming stripped 1 base from V and 4 bases from J, with 4 bases between. CDR3 coding DNA: TGCAGCGTTGAAGGGGGCACTGAAGCTTTCTTT. This gives the protein CSVEGGTEAFF.

This clone appeared many times. V is TRBV4-3 and J is TRBJ2-3, with D unresolved. Germline V lookup: CDR1 LGHNA, CDR2 YSLEER. The CDR3 loop spans 16 amino acids. V lost 1 base and J 0 bases, leaving 11 bases between the germline ends. CDR3 amino acids: CASSQVLQRSTDTQYF. The CDR3 DNA follows: TGCGCCAGCAGCCAAGTTCTCCAGCGAAGCACAGATACGCAGTATTTT.

This rearrangement joins TRBV9 to TRBJ2-3; TRBD1 agrees at 8 bases. The germline CDR1 and CDR2 sequences are SGDLS and YYNGEE. The length of the CDR3 is 17 residues. Germline trimming cut 3 bases from V and 6 bases from J; bases unmatched to any gene: 15. CDR3 residues: CASSEETRDRRGDTQYF. The CDR3 DNA reads as TGTGCCAGCAGCGAAGAGACCCGGGACAGGAGGGGGGATACGCAGTATTTT.

This clone was seen a few times. V and J are TRBV7-2 and TRBJ1-6, with 10 bases that match TRBD1. This CDR3 is built from 15 residues. Germline assignment: CDR1 SGHTA and CDR2 FQGNSA. V lost 5 bases to trimming and J lost 6 bases; unmatched junction nucleotides: 4. The CDR3 protein is CASSAGQGVNSPLHF. The CDR3 DNA sequence: TGTGCCAGCAGCGCAGGACAGGGGGTTAATTCACCCCTCCACTTT.

By sample share, this clone is medium-sized. The chain uses TRBV23-1 and TRBJ1-5; D is unresolved. TRBV23-1 is an open reading frame, and its role is uncertain. The V and J ends lost 9 bases and 0 bases respectively, with 9 bases between them. This CDR3 has 13 residues. The CDR3 loop is CARTMVSNQPQHF. CDR3 coding DNA: TGCGCCAGGACAATGGTTAGCAATCAGCCCCAGCATTTT.

This clone was found a few times. The same CDR3 also results from other DNA sequences found in this sample. The chain couples TRBV6-4 to TRBJ2-3; D might be TRBD2 (7 bases). Germline V CDR1 and CDR2: MRHNA, SNTAGT. V dropped 2 bases and J dropped 0 bases, with 9 bases sitting between them. This CDR3 is built from 15 residues. The chain's CDR3 is CASSDGGASTDTQYF. The CDR3 DNA follows: TGTGCCAGCAGTGACGGGGGGGCTAGCACAGATACGCAGTATTTT.

V is TRBV7-8 and J is TRBJ2-3; 9 bases align to TRBD2. CDR3 size: 16 residues. CDR1 SGHVS and CDR2 FQNEAQ come from the germline V gene. V shed 3 bases and J 5 bases; nucleotides not matched to a gene: 9. This chain's CDR3 is CASSFLAGKRGDTQYF. The CDR3 coding sequence is TGTGCCAGCAGCTTTCTAGCGGGAAAGCGGGGAGATACGCAGTATTTT.

The chain employs TRBV6-5 and TRBJ1-4, with D perhaps matching TRBD1 (5 bases). The V end was cut by 0 bases, the J end by 6 bases, with 8 bases between. The germline V gene encodes CDR1 MNHEY and CDR2 SVGAGI. The CDR3 extends over 14 amino acids. In nucleotides, the CDR3 is TGTGCCAGCAGTTACTCACGGGGGGATGAAAAACTGTTTTTT. Amino acid sequence: CASSYSRGDEKLFF.

V gene TRBV15 combines with J gene TRBJ1-5; the D is unclear. Germline CDR1 is LNHNV and CDR2 is YYDKDF (reference sequence). Trimming took 3 bases from V and 7 from J, leaving 19 bases between them. CDR3 size: 16 residues. The CDR3 coding sequence is TGTGCCACCAGCAGGTCTCTGGAAATGGTGGGACAGCCCCAGCATTTT. Protein: CATSRSLEMVGQPQHF.

This clone has more than one count but fewer than ten. The chain carries TRBV11-2 and TRBJ2-7; tentative D call: TRBD1 (6 bases). This CDR3 spans 13 amino acids. Trimming shortened V by 4 bases and J by 1 base, and 8 bases separated the two germline ends. Germline V gene data show CDR1 as SGHAT and CDR2 as FQNNGV. The CDR3 region has the DNA TGTGCCAGCAGCTCACAGGGTTCCTACGAGCAGTACTTC. This codes for CASSSQGSYEQYF.

This clone turned up a few times. V is TRBV29-1 and J is TRBJ2-2; TRBD2 matches at 12 bases. With 8 bases clipped from V and 5 bases from J, the junction kept 6 bases outside the gene matches. Germline CDR1 SQVTM, CDR2 ANQGSEA. The CDR3 sequence is 14 residues long. Here the CDR3 DNA reads TGCAGCATGACTAGCGGGGGTAGTACCGGGGAGCTGTTTTTT. It encodes CSMTSGGSTGELFF.

The chain links TRBV13 to TRBJ2-6, with D perhaps matching TRBD2 (5 bases). Trimming left V 4 bases short and J 0 bases short, with 7 bases between. Germline CDR1 and CDR2: PRHDT and FYEKMQ (reference sequence). This CDR3 contains 15 residues. CDR3 DNA sequence: TGTGCCAGCAGCTCAGGACTCTCTGGGGCCAACGTCCTGACTTTC. Translating it yields CASSSGLSGANVLTF.

This chain connects TRBV7-9 to TRBJ1-5, with unresolved D. The V and J ends lost 3 bases and 5 bases respectively, with 8 bases between them. Germline CDR1 SEHNR, CDR2 FQNEAQ (reference sequence). This CDR3 comprises 13 residues. The CDR3 protein is CASSLTEYQPQHF. For the CDR3, the DNA is TGTGCCAGCAGCTTGACTGAGTATCAGCCCCAGCATTTT.

Of note for this clone: Germline is not matched at one junction end, which may reflect a read error. For the CDR3, the DNA is TGCGCCAGCACCTTGAATAGAGACAGACACACCGGGGAGCTGTTTTTT. It yields the protein CASTLNRDRHTGELFF. This chain connects TRBV5-1 to TRBJ2-2, with D possibly being TRBD1 (5 bases). Per the germline V gene, CDR1 is SGHRS and CDR2 is YFSETQ. This CDR3 contains 16 residues. Using reference TRBV5-1 and TRBJ2-2 for the parts outside the CDR3, the full variable domain is KAGVTQTPRYLIKTRGQQVTLSCSPISGHRSVSWYQQTPGQGLQFLFEYFSETQRNKGNFPGRFSGRQFSNSRSEMNVSTLELGDSALYLCASTLNRDRHTGELFFGEGSRLTVL.

The gene calls are TRBV7-9 and TRBJ2-3; TRBD2 agrees at 14 bases. The germline V gene encodes CDR1 SEHNR and CDR2 FQNEAQ (reference sequence). Unmatched junction bases numbered 1, after V lost 4 bases and J lost 1 base. This CDR3 comprises 16 residues. This chain's CDR3 is CASSSGLAGGTDTQYF. The CDR3 DNA is TGTGCCAGCAGCTCGGGACTAGCGGGGGGCACAGATACGCAGTATTTT.

V and J are TRBV2 and TRBJ1-1, with 9 bases aligning to TRBD1. CDR3 length equals 16 residues. With 6 bases clipped from V and 6 bases from J, the junction kept 14 bases outside the gene matches. Germline CDR1 is SNHLY and CDR2 is FYNNEI. CDR3: CASSDMTGGSRSEAFF. CDR3 sequence (DNA): TGTGCCAGCAGCGACATGACAGGGGGGTCGAGGTCTGAAGCTTTCTTT.